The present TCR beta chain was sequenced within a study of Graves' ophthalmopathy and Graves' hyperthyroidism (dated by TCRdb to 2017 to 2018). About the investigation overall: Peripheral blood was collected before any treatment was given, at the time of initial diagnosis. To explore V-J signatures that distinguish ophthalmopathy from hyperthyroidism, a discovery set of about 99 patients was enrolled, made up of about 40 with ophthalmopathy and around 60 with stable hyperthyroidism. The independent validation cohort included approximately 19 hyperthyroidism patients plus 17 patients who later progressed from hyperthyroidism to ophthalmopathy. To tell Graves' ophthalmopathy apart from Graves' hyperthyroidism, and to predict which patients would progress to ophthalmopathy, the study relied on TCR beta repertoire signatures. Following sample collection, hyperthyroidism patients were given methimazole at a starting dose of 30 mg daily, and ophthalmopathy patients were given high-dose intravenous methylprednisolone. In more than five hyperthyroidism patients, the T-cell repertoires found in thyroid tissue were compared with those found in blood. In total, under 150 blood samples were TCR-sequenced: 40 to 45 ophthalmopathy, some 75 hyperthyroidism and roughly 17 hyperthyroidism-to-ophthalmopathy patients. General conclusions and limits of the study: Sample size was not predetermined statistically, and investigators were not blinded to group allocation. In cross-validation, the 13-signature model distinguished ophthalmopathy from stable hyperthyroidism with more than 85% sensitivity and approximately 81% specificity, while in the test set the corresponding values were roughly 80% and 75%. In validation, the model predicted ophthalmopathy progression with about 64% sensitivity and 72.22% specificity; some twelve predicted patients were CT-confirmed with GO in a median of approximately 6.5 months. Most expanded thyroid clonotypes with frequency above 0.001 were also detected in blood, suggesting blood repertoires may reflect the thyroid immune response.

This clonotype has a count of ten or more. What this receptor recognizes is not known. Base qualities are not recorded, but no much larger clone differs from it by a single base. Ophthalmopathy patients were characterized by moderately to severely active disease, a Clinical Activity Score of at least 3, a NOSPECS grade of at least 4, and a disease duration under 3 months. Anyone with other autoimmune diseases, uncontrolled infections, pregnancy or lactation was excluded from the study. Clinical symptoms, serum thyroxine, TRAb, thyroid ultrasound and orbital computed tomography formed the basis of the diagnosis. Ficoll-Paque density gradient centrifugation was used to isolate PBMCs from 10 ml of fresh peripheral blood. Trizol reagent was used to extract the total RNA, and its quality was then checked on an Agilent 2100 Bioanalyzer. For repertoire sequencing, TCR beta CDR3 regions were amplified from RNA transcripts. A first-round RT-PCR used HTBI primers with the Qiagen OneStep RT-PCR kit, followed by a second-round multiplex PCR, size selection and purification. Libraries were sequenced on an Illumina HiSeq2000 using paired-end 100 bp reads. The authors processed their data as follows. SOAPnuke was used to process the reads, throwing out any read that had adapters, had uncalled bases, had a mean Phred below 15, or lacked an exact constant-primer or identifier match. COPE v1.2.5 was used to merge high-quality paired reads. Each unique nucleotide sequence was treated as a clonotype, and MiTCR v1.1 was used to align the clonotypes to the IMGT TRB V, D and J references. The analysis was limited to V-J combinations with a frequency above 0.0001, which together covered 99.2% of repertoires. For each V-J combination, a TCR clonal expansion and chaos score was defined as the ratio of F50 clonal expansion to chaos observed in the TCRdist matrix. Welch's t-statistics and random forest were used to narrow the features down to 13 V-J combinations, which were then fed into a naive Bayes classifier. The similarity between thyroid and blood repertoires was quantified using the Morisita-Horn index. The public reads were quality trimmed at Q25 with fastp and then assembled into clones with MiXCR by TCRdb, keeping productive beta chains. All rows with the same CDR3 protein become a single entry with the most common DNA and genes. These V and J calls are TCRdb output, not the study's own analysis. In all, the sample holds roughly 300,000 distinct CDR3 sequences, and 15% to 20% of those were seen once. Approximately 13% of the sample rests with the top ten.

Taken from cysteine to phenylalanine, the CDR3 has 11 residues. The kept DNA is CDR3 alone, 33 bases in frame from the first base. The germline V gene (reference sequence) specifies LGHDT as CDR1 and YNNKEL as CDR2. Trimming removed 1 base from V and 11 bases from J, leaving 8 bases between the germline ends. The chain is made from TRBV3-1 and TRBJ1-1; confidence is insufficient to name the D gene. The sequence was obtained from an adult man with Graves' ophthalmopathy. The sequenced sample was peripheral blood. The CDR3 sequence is CASSQASRAFF. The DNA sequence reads TGTGCCAGCAGCCAAGCAAGTCGTGCTTTCTTT.